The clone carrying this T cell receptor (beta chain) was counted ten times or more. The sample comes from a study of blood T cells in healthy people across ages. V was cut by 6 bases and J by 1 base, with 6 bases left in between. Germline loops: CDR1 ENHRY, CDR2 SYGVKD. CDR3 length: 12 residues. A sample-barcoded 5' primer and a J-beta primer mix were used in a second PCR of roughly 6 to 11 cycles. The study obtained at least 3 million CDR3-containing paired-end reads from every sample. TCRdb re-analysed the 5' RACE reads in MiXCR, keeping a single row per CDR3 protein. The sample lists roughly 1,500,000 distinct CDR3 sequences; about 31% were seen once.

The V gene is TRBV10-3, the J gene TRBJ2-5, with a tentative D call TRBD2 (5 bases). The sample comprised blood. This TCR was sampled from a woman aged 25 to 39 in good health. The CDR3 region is CAIRDFQETQYF. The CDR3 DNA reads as TGTGCCATCAGGGACTTCCAAGAGACCCAGTACTTC.